A single sample is the source of the 13 T cell receptor beta chains below, sequenced in a study of regulatory T cells in long-lasting Graves disease. Sample time point: persistent/refractory GD, antithyroid drugs over 5 years with positive TRAb. From PBMCs, RNA was extracted and then used to make the TCR library. The authors built TCR beta libraries using iRepertoire HTBI primers and Arm-PCR of CDR3 regions. TCRdb reprocessed the multiplex PCR reads via MiXCR and lists one record per CDR3 protein. The sample contains about 310,000 distinct CDR3 sequences, 20% to 25% of which appear only once. Sequenced here: peripheral blood mononuclear cells (PBMCs), sampled when the disease was refractory, from a patient treated with antithyroid drugs. These receptors were taken from a female donor with Graves disease.

This clonotype showed up many times. This chain connects TRBV11-2 to TRBJ1-3; the D is unclear. The CDR3 covers 17 residues. CDR1 and CDR2 (germline): SGHAT, FQNNGV. V lost 1 base and J lost 0, with 13 bases in between. The CDR3 DNA follows: TGTGCCAGCAGCTTAGCAAAAGGGCGGAACTCTGGAAACACCATATATTTT. It yields the protein CASSLAKGRNSGNTIYF.

This clonotype was detected only a few times. CDR3 nucleotides: TGTGCCAGCAGGGGGGGAGGGGCCAACGTCCTGACTTTC. This gives the protein CASRGGGANVLTF. The chain uses TRBV7-3 and TRBJ2-6, with a tentative D call TRBD2 (6 bases). This CDR3 comprises 13 residues. Trimming stripped 6 bases from V and 4 bases from J, with 7 bases between. In germline, CDR1 is SGHTA, CDR2 FQGTGA.

In regard to this clonotype: This clone may be a read error of a much larger clone one base away. CDR3 nucleotides: TGTGCCAGCAGTTTCCCCGCCCAGGACTGCGAGCAGTACTTC. Translation gives CASSFPAQDCEQYF. The rearrangement joins TRBV28 to TRBJ2-7, with a tentative D call TRBD2 (5 bases). Between the trimmed V and J ends, which lost 3 bases and 6 bases, there was a span of 15 bases. Germline-derived CDR1 and CDR2 are MDHEN and SYDVKM. The CDR3 covers 14 residues.

This clonotype was detected ten times or more. The V call is TRBV7-2, the J call TRBJ2-5; weak D call: TRBD2 (6 bases). Germline V gives CDR1 SGHTA, CDR2 FQGNSA. The length of the CDR3 is 15 residues. V was shortened by 5 bases and J by 2 bases, with 15 bases between the two germline ends. CDR3 DNA: TGTGCCAGCAGCCCCGGGACTCTCCCTCAAGAGACCCAGTACTTC. It is translated as CASSPGTLPQETQYF.

This clonotype was counted between two and nine times. This chain uses TRBV29-1 with TRBJ1-1, with D unresolved. Trimming took off 7 bases at V and 1 base at J, with 13 bases between the two ends. The CDR3 totals 13 residues. Per the germline V gene, CDR1 is SQVTM and CDR2 is ANQGSEA. This chain's CDR3 is CSGGSHSNTEAFF. The CDR3 DNA reads TGCAGCGGGGGAAGCCATTCGAACACTGAAGCTTTCTTT.

V is TRBV7-2 and J is TRBJ2-2, with TRBD2 as a possible D gene (5 bases). This CDR3 spans 14 amino acids. V dropped 6 bases and J dropped 2 bases, with 10 bases sitting between them. CDR1 and CDR2 (germline): SGHTA, FQGNSA. DNA for the CDR3: TGTGCCAGCAGGCCGACTACCAACACCGGGGAGCTGTTTTTT. Translation: CASRPTTNTGELFF.

Many counts were recorded for this clonotype. J is TRBJ1-2 and V is TRBV28; no clear D. The CDR3 totals 13 residues. The germline V gene encodes CDR1 MDHEN and CDR2 SYDVKM. V lost 8 bases to trimming and J lost 2 bases, with 12 bases between them. Here the CDR3 reads CASSEELNYGYTF. CDR3 in DNA: TGTGCCAGCTCTGAGGAGTTGAACTATGGCTACACCTTC.

The CDR3 sequence is CSARWPGIYEQYF. The CDR3 DNA reads TGCAGTGCTAGGTGGCCAGGGATCTACGAGCAGTACTTC. The chain recombines TRBV20-1 with TRBJ2-7; D may be TRBD1 (5 bases). This CDR3 contains 13 residues. From germline, CDR1 is DFQATT and CDR2 SNEGSKA (reference sequence). Trimming removed 3 bases at V and 3 bases at J, with 12 bases between.

This clonotype showed up just a few times. The rearrangement joins TRBV7-9 to TRBJ2-5; D unclear. CDR3 size: 14 residues. V was clipped by 5 bases and J by 5 bases, with 15 bases between them. CDR1 is SEHNR and CDR2 is FQNEAQ in the germline V gene (reference sequence). CDR3 loop: CASSPPNTIETQYF. CDR3 in DNA: TGTGCCAGCAGCCCACCAAACACGATCGAGACCCAGTACTTC.

There are many counts of this clonotype. The chain has TRBV2 and TRBJ2-6; D unclear. Trimming pared 4 bases from V and 4 bases from J, leaving 8 bases between. From germline, CDR1 is SNHLY and CDR2 FYNNEI. This CDR3 has 14 amino acids. The CDR3 loop is CASSGSRGANVLTF. The CDR3 DNA is TGTGCCAGCAGTGGGTCCCGCGGGGCCAACGTCCTGACTTTC.

This chain links TRBV19 with TRBJ2-7; possibly TRBD2 for D (6 bases). Trimming pared 5 bases from V and 3 bases from J, leaving 17 bases between. Germline values: CDR1 LNHDA, CDR2 SQIVND (reference sequence). The CDR3 runs to 15 residues. CDR3 residues: CASSVTRRGIYEQYF. The CDR3 DNA follows: TGTGCCAGTAGTGTCACTCGGAGGGGAATCTACGAGCAGTACTTC.

This clonotype came up many times. The chain couples TRBV28 to TRBJ1-1, with D uncertain. Germline V gives CDR1 MDHEN, CDR2 SYDVKM. V shed 2 bases and J shed 0 bases, with 7 bases lying between them. The length of the CDR3 is 14 residues. CDR3 region: CASSLTPLNTEAFF. Here the CDR3 DNA reads TGTGCCAGCAGTTTAACACCGTTGAACACTGAAGCTTTCTTT.

The table lists this clonotype with a few counts. The chain recombines TRBV7-2 with TRBJ1-2; D gene uncertain. Deletions cut 1 base from V and 7 bases from J, with 10 bases between. The CDR3 is made up of 13 amino acids. Germline lookup yields CDR1 SGHTA and CDR2 FQGNSA. The CDR3 here is CASSLGAPGGYTF. The DNA of the CDR3 is TGTGCCAGCAGCTTAGGAGCACCGGGTGGCTACACCTTC.